These T cell receptor beta chains were read from a single sample in a study of identical twins. TCRdb fed the 5' RACE reads into MiXCR, producing one record per CDR3 protein. Altogether about 700,000 distinct CDR3 sequences are present, less than 10% being singletons, with the ten largest covering roughly 0.97%. These sequences were also reported in another study, on yellow fever vaccine responses in identical twins.

The sample consisted of PBMCs. The receptors originated from a woman between 18 and 29 years old in good health. Each CDR3 is given with its conserved first and last residue. Each record gives: V gene, J gene, D gene, clone size, CDR3 protein, CDR3 DNA. D genes are given only for firm matches. Only part of the rows carry a size: once, few, many, or a class if the clone is expanded.

TRBV2,TRBJ2-1,NA,many,CASSELGSYNEQFF,TGTGCCAGCAGTGAACTAGGCTCCTACAATGAGCAGTTCTTC
TRBV19,TRBJ2-2,NA,NA,CASSSRGKPNTGELFF,TGTGCCAGTAGCTCCCGCGGGAAGCCGAACACCGGGGAGCTGTTTTTT
TRBV3-1,TRBJ1-6,TRBD1,many,CASRRTGTGRSSPLHF,TGTGCCAGCAGAAGAACGGGGACAGGACGATCTTCACCCCTCCACTTT
TRBV7-9,TRBJ1-4,TRBD1,few,CASSLMDRGDEKLFF,TGTGCCAGCAGCTTAATGGACAGGGGTGACGAAAAACTGTTTTTT
TRBV6-1,TRBJ2-2,NA,few,CASSQEPWAYGELFF,TGTGCCAGCAGTCAAGAACCCTGGGCGTACGGGGAGCTGTTTTTT
TRBV6-2/TRBV6-3,TRBJ2-7,TRBD2,few,CASSYLPGLPSYEQYF,TGTGCCAGCAGTTACCTACCGGGACTACCCTCCTACGAGCAGTACTTC
TRBV5-6,TRBJ2-6,NA,few,CASSLGWLGANVLTF,TGTGCCAGCAGCTTGGGATGGCTTGGGGCCAACGTCCTGACTTTC
TRBV3-1,TRBJ1-1,NA,NA,CASSQGDFEEPEAFF,TGTGCCAGCAGCCAAGGGGACTTTGAGGAACCTGAAGCTTTCTTT
TRBV21-1,TRBJ2-2,NA,NA,CASSRGAYSGELFF,TGTGCCAGCAGCAGGGGAGCGTACAGCGGGGAGCTGTTTTTT
TRBV12-3/TRBV12-4,TRBJ1-5,NA,NA,CTSSLRQGSGSGNQPQHF,TGTACCAGCAGTTTAAGGCAAGGCTCGGGTTCAGGCAATCAGCCCCAGCATTTT
TRBV7-2,TRBJ2-7,NA,NA,CASSFWTESYEQYF,TGTGCCAGCAGCTTCTGGACAGAATCCTACGAGCAGTACTTC
TRBV7-8,TRBJ2-1,TRBD2,few,CASSTSGGPYNEQFF,TGTGCCAGCAGCACCAGCGGGGGGCCCTACAATGAGCAGTTCTTC
TRBV10-2,TRBJ1-1,NA,NA,CASSVWGDTEAFF,TGCGCCAGCAGTGTCTGGGGGGACACTGAAGCTTTCTTT
TRBV7-3,TRBJ2-5,NA,few,CASSFNHQETQYF,TGTGCCAGCAGCTTTAACCACCAAGAGACCCAGTACTTC
TRBV20-1,TRBJ2-1,TRBD1,few,CSARGRTGGHVPYNEQFF,TGCAGTGCTAGAGGCAGAACAGGGGGCCACGTTCCATACAATGAGCAGTTCTTC
TRBV5-1,TRBJ2-1,TRBD2,many,CASSPGLAGVGEQFF,TGCGCCAGCAGCCCGGGACTAGCGGGAGTGGGTGAGCAGTTCTTC
TRBV27,TRBJ1-1,NA,NA,CASSPNTQGSSEAFF,TGTGCCAGCAGTCCGAACACTCAGGGGTCCTCTGAAGCTTTCTTT
TRBV5-1,TRBJ2-6,NA,many,CASSLGPSGANVLTF,TGTGCCAGCAGCTTAGGCCCATCTGGGGCCAACGTCCTGACTTTC
TRBV29-1,TRBJ2-1,TRBD1,many,CSCGTGNNEQFF,TGCAGCTGCGGGACAGGGAACAATGAGCAGTTCTTC
TRBV20-1,TRBJ2-1,NA,many,CSAPINVKQFF,TGCAGTGCTCCCATCAATGTTAAGCAGTTCTTC
TRBV28,TRBJ2-7,NA,NA,CASREQGGPYEQYF,TGTGCCAGCAGGGAGCAGGGAGGTCCCTACGAGCAGTACTTC
TRBV7-3,TRBJ1-6,NA,NA,CASSPSPAESPLHF,TGTGCCAGCAGCCCCAGTCCAGCGGAATCACCCCTCCACTTT
TRBV12-5,TRBJ2-1,NA,many,CASDSPTGSEQFF,TGTGCTAGTGATTCGCCGACGGGCTCTGAGCAGTTCTTC
TRBV12-3/TRBV12-4,TRBJ1-2,NA,NA,CASSLNRGALGGYTF,TGTGCCAGCAGTTTAAATCGGGGGGCGTTGGGGGGCTACACCTTC
TRBV27,TRBJ2-7,TRBD2,few,CASSPGTSGASYEQYF,TGTGCCAGCAGTCCCGGGACTAGCGGGGCCTCCTACGAGCAGTACTTC
TRBV20-1,TRBJ1-2,NA,NA,CSARDPARVGYGYTF,TGCAGTGCTAGAGATCCGGCCAGGGTAGGCTATGGCTACACCTTC
TRBV7-8,TRBJ1-2,NA,many,CASSKTESYGYTF,TGTGCCAGCAGCAAGACAGAGTCCTATGGCTACACCTTC
TRBV30,TRBJ2-7,TRBD1,NA,CAWSAGTGPHEQYF,TGTGCCTGGAGTGCGGGGACAGGTCCCCACGAGCAGTACTTC
TRBV5-6,TRBJ1-1,NA,few,CASSLEWRAEAFF,TGTGCCAGCAGCTTGGAATGGAGGGCTGAAGCTTTCTTT
TRBV18,TRBJ1-2,NA,many,CASSPQGREGYTF,TGTGCCAGCTCACCGCAGGGAAGAGAAGGCTACACCTTC
TRBV20-1,TRBJ2-1,NA,few,CSAPLGGGSYNEQFF,TGCAGTGCTCCCCTGGGAGGTGGCTCCTACAATGAGCAGTTCTTC
TRBV15,TRBJ1-5,TRBD1,few,CATSNERQGNQPQHF,TGTGCCACCAGCAACGAACGACAGGGTAATCAGCCCCAGCATTTT
TRBV5-1,TRBJ2-2,NA,NA,CASSQTVTGELFF,TGCGCCAGCAGCCAGACAGTCACCGGGGAGCTGTTTTTT
TRBV3-1,TRBJ2-2,NA,NA,CASRNQATGELFF,TGTGCCAGCAGAAACCAGGCCACCGGGGAGCTGTTTTTT
TRBV7-2,TRBJ2-1,NA,few,CASSSNKLTTDEQFF,TGTGCCAGCAGCTCAAATAAATTAACTACGGATGAGCAGTTCTTC
TRBV4-2,TRBJ1-2,TRBD1,few,CASSRGMGQGQSGYTF,TGTGCCAGCAGCCGAGGAATGGGACAGGGCCAAAGTGGCTACACCTTC
TRBV28,TRBJ2-3,TRBD1,NA,CASSSGRGQSYTDTQYF,TGTGCCAGCAGTTCTGGCCGGGGACAGAGTTACACAGATACGCAGTATTTT
TRBV4-2,TRBJ2-3,NA,few,CASSRGLGADTQYF,TGTGCCAGCAGCCGGGGACTCGGCGCAGATACGCAGTATTTT
TRBV6-2/TRBV6-3,TRBJ2-1,NA,many,CASTYSGRRSIYNEQFF,TGTGCCAGCACCTACTCAGGGAGGCGGTCAATCTACAATGAGCAGTTCTTC
TRBV5-1,TRBJ2-1,TRBD2,NA,CASSLKRGPNNEQFF,TGCGCCAGCAGCTTAAAGCGGGGGCCTAACAATGAGCAGTTCTTC
TRBV20-1,TRBJ2-7,TRBD1,NA,CSASKRDRVGYEQYF,TGCAGTGCTTCCAAGCGGGACAGGGTTGGTTACGAGCAGTACTTC
TRBV3-1,TRBJ2-7,TRBD2,NA,CASSRGLADHYEQYF,TGTGCCAGCAGCCGGGGACTAGCGGATCACTACGAGCAGTACTTC
TRBV20-1,TRBJ2-7,NA,once,CSATHSGESSYEQYF,TGCAGTGCCACCCACTCAGGGGAATCTTCCTACGAGCAGTACTTC
TRBV6-4,TRBJ2-3,NA,NA,CASSLEGAFGTDTQYF,TGTGCCAGCAGTTTAGAAGGGGCGTTTGGCACAGATACGCAGTATTTT
TRBV4-1,TRBJ2-1,NA,few,CASSPLSGSYNEQFF,TGCGCCAGCAGCCCCCTTAGCGGCTCCTACAATGAGCAGTTCTTC
TRBV20-1,TRBJ1-5,NA,many,CSARDPGNQPQHF,TGCAGTGCTAGAGATCCAGGCAATCAGCCCCAGCATTTT
TRBV6-5,TRBJ2-5,NA,many,CASSYSSLLVQADKETQYF,TGTGCCAGCAGTTACTCGAGTTTGTTGGTGCAGGCCGACAAAGAGACCCAGTACTTC
TRBV12-3/TRBV12-4,TRBJ2-1,TRBD2,few,CASSLRARGLVGYEQFF,TGTGCCAGCAGTTTACGGGCTAGGGGACTAGTAGGGTATGAGCAGTTCTTC
TRBV15,TRBJ2-1,NA,many,CATRAVASTGQFF,TGTGCCACCAGGGCGGTAGCTTCGACTGGGCAGTTCTTC
TRBV14,TRBJ2-7,NA,NA,CASSQFVEWYF,TGTGCCAGCAGCCAATTTGTAGAATGGTACTTC
TRBV12-3/TRBV12-4,TRBJ2-3,TRBD2,NA,CASSPRTSGLTISTDTQYF,TGTGCCAGCAGCCCACGAACTAGCGGGCTAACGATCTCCACAGATACGCAGTATTTT
TRBV12-3/TRBV12-4,TRBJ1-1,NA,many,CASRSTGGTEAFF,TGTGCCAGCAGATCGACAGGCGGTACTGAAGCTTTCTTT
TRBV7-8,TRBJ1-5,NA,NA,CASSQLGPTYSNQPQHF,TGTGCCAGCAGCCAATTGGGGCCTACATATAGCAATCAGCCCCAGCATTTT